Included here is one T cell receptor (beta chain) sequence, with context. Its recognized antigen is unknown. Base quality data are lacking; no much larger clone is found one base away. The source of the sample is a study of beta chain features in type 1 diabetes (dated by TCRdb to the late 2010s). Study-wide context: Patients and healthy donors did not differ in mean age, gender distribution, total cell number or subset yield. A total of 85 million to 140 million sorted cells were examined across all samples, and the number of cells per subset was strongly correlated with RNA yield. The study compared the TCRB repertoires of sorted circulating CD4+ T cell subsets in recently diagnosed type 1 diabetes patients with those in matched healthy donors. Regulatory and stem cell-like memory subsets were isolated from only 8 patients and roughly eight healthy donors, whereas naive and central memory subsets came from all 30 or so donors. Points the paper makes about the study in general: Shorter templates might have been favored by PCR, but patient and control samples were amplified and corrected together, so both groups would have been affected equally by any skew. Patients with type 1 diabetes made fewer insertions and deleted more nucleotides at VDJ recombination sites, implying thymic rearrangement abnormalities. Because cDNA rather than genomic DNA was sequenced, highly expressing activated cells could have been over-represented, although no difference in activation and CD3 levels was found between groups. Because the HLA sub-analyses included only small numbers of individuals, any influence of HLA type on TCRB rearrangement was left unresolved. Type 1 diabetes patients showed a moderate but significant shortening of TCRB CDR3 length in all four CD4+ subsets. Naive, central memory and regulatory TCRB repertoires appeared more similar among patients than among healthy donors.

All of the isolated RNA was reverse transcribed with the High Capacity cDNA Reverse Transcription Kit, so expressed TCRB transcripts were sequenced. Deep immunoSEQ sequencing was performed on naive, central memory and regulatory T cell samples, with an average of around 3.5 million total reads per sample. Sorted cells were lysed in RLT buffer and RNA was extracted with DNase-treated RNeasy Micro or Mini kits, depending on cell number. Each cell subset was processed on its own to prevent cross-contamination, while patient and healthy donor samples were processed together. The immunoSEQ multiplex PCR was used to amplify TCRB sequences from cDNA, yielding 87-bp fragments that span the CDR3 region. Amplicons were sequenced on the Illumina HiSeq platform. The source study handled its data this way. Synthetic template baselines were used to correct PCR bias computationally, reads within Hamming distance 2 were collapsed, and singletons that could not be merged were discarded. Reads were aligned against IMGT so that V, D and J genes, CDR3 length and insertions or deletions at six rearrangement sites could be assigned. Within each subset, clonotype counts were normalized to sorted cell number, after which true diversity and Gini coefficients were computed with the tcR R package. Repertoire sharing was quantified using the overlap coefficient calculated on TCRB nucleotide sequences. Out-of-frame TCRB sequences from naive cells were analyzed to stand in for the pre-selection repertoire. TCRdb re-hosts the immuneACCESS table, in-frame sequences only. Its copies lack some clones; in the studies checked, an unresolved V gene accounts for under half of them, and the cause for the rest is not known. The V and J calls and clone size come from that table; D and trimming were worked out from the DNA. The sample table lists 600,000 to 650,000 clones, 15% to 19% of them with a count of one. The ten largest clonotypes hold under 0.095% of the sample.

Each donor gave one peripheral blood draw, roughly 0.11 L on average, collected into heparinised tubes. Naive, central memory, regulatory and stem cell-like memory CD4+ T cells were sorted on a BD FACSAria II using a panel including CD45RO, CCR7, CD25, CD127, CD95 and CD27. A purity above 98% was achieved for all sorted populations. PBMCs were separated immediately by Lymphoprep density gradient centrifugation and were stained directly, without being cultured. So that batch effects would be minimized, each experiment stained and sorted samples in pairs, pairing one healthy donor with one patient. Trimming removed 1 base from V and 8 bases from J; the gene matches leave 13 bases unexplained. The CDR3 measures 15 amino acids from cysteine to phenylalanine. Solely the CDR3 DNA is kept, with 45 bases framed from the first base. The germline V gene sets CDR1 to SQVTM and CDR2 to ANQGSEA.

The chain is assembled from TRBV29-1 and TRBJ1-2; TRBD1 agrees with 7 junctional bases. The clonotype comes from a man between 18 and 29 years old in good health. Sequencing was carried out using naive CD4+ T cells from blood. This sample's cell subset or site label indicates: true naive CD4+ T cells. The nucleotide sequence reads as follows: TGCAGCGTTGAAGTGCGACAGGGTGGGTTGAGGGGCTACACCTTC. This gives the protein CSVEVRQGGLRGYTF.